A selection of T cell receptor beta chains follows, all from one sample in a study of radiotherapy plus CTLA-4 blockade in lung cancer. The table came from immunoSEQ multiplex PCR; TCRdb's copy has only in-frame clones and leaves some out. The sample has roughly 55,000 clones; approximately 68% are singletons. The specimen was peripheral blood, collected from a patient treated with radiotherapy plus ipilimumab. The receptors originated from a human donor with non-small cell lung cancer whose response to radiotherapy plus ipilimumab could not be evaluated. Both conserved end residues are part of each CDR3. Fields, in order: J gene, D gene, V gene, clone size, CDR3 DNA, CDR3 protein. D genes are given only for firm matches. Rows give clone size only sometimes, using once, few, many, or a class for an expanded clone.

j_call: TRBJ2-7; d_call: TRBD2; v_call: TRBV14; clone_size: few; cdr3_nt: TGTGCCAGCAGCCCCTGGGCTAGCGGGGGGTACGAGCAGTACTTC; cdr3_aa: CASSPWASGGYEQYF
j_call: TRBJ1-6; d_call: -; v_call: TRBV18; clone_size: -; cdr3_nt: TGTGCCAGCTCACCTTCCGAGGGACCCCTCCACTTT; cdr3_aa: CASSPSEGPLHF
j_call: TRBJ2-5; d_call: -; v_call: TRBV2; clone_size: -; cdr3_nt: TGTGCCAGCAGTGGGACTTACCAAGAGACCCAGTACTTC; cdr3_aa: CASSGTYQETQYF
j_call: TRBJ1-2; d_call: -; v_call: TRBV2; clone_size: -; cdr3_nt: TGTGCCAGCAGTGTAATAAGGGGATTTGGCTACACCTTC; cdr3_aa: CASSVIRGFGYTF
j_call: TRBJ2-3; d_call: -; v_call: TRBV6-6; clone_size: -; cdr3_nt: TGTGCCAGCATGAGGGGGCGCGGGGCAGATACGCAGTATTTT; cdr3_aa: CASMRGRGADTQYF
j_call: TRBJ2-1; d_call: -; v_call: TRBV6-6; clone_size: -; cdr3_nt: TGTGCCAGCAGTTATATGTTGTCTGAGCAGTTCTTC; cdr3_aa: CASSYMLSEQFF
j_call: TRBJ2-7; d_call: TRBD2; v_call: TRBV27; clone_size: -; cdr3_nt: TGTGCCAGCGGCAGGGAGGGCTCCTACGAGCAGTACTTC; cdr3_aa: CASGREGSYEQYF
j_call: TRBJ1-6; d_call: TRBD1; v_call: TRBV4-1; clone_size: -; cdr3_nt: TGCGCCAGCCGGGGACAGGGGGCGGGAAATTCACCCCTCCACTTT; cdr3_aa: CASRGQGAGNSPLHF
j_call: TRBJ2-5; d_call: -; v_call: TRBV7-8; clone_size: -; cdr3_nt: TGTGCCAGCAGCTTAGGGGGGAGCGGGGAGACCCAGTACTTC; cdr3_aa: CASSLGGSGETQYF
j_call: TRBJ1-2; d_call: -; v_call: TRBV6-5; clone_size: -; cdr3_nt: TGTGCCAGCAGTTACTCAGGCGGAAATGCCTATGGCTACACCTTC; cdr3_aa: CASSYSGGNAYGYTF
j_call: TRBJ2-3; d_call: TRBD1; v_call: TRBV10-3; clone_size: -; cdr3_nt: TGTGCCATCCTACCGGGACAGGCTGTAAGCTCAACTAGCACAGATACGCAGTATTTT; cdr3_aa: CAILPGQAVSSTSTDTQYF
j_call: TRBJ2-7; d_call: -; v_call: TRBV5-1; clone_size: few; cdr3_nt: TGCGCCAGCAGCTTGGCACGGACAGTTTCCTACGAGCAGTACTTC; cdr3_aa: CASSLARTVSYEQYF
j_call: TRBJ2-5; d_call: TRBD2; v_call: TRBV5-1; clone_size: -; cdr3_nt: TGCGCCAGCAGCCTGGGGACTAGCCAAGAGACCCAGTACTTC; cdr3_aa: CASSLGTSQETQYF
j_call: TRBJ1-1; d_call: -; v_call: TRBV5-1; clone_size: -; cdr3_nt: TGCGCCAGCAGCTTGATAGCGGGGAACACTGAAGCTTTCTTT; cdr3_aa: CASSLIAGNTEAFF
j_call: TRBJ1-2; d_call: -; v_call: TRBV18; clone_size: few; cdr3_nt: TGTGCCAGCTCAGATGCGGGGACTGGCTACACCTTC; cdr3_aa: CASSDAGTGYTF
j_call: TRBJ2-7; d_call: -; v_call: TRBV10-1; clone_size: few; cdr3_nt: TGCGCCAGCAGTGAGTCTGGTAGCGGCTACGAGCAGTACTTC; cdr3_aa: CASSESGSGYEQYF
j_call: TRBJ1-3; d_call: -; v_call: TRBV5-6; clone_size: few; cdr3_nt: TGTGCCAGCAGCTTGCGCAGGTATATTGGAAACACCATATATTTT; cdr3_aa: CASSLRRYIGNTIYF
j_call: TRBJ2-5; d_call: TRBD2; v_call: TRBV29-1; clone_size: -; cdr3_nt: TGCAGCGTTGAAGAATGGGGTAGCGGGAGATTACAAGAGACCCAGTACTTC; cdr3_aa: CSVEEWGSGRLQETQYF
j_call: TRBJ1-1; d_call: TRBD1; v_call: TRBV19; clone_size: -; cdr3_nt: TGTGCCAGTAGTATAACAGGGGAGGACACTGAAGCTTTCTTT; cdr3_aa: CASSITGEDTEAFF
j_call: TRBJ1-5; d_call: -; v_call: TRBV6-5; clone_size: -; cdr3_nt: TGTGCCAGCAGGCCCTCGGGGAGCAATCAGCCCCAGCATTTT; cdr3_aa: CASRPSGSNQPQHF
j_call: TRBJ2-5; d_call: TRBD1; v_call: TRBV5-1; clone_size: -; cdr3_nt: TGCGCCAGCAGCTTGGGACAGGGGCAAGAGACCCAGTACTTC; cdr3_aa: CASSLGQGQETQYF
j_call: TRBJ1-1; d_call: -; v_call: TRBV5-1; clone_size: -; cdr3_nt: TGCGCCAGCAGCTCTGCAGTCATCAACACTGAAGCTTTCTTT; cdr3_aa: CASSSAVINTEAFF
j_call: TRBJ2-3; d_call: TRBD2; v_call: TRBV25-1; clone_size: -; cdr3_nt: TGTGCCAGCAGTGAGGACGGGAGGGCCTTTGGGGATACGCAGTATTTT; cdr3_aa: CASSEDGRAFGDTQYF
j_call: TRBJ2-7; d_call: TRBD1; v_call: TRBV25-1; clone_size: -; cdr3_nt: TGTGCCAGCAGCTGGGACAGGACTTTCTACGAGCAGTACTTC; cdr3_aa: CASSWDRTFYEQYF
j_call: TRBJ2-1; d_call: -; v_call: TRBV11-2; clone_size: few; cdr3_nt: TGTGCCAGCAGCTTAGACTATCGGGGAAACAATGAGCAGTTCTTC; cdr3_aa: CASSLDYRGNNEQFF
j_call: TRBJ1-5; d_call: TRBD1; v_call: TRBV4-1; clone_size: -; cdr3_nt: TGCGCCAGCAGCCAACCCGGGACAGGGGGCTTTCAGCCCCAGCATTTT; cdr3_aa: CASSQPGTGGFQPQHF
j_call: TRBJ2-5; d_call: -; v_call: TRBV19; clone_size: -; cdr3_nt: TGTGCCAGTAGTATAATCGCTCTAGGGACCCAGTACTTC; cdr3_aa: CASSIIALGTQYF
j_call: TRBJ2-2; d_call: -; v_call: TRBV4-1; clone_size: -; cdr3_nt: TGCGCCAGCAGCCGTCCCGCCAGGTCCGGGGAGCTGTTTTTT; cdr3_aa: CASSRPARSGELFF
j_call: TRBJ1-5; d_call: TRBD1; v_call: TRBV30; clone_size: -; cdr3_nt: TGTGCCTGGGAGACAGGGGGGGGCAATCAGCCCCAGCATTTT; cdr3_aa: CAWETGGGNQPQHF
j_call: TRBJ2-7; d_call: -; v_call: TRBV11-2; clone_size: once; cdr3_nt: TGTGCCAGCAGCCCCTCAGGCACAGGGATCGAGCAGTACTTC; cdr3_aa: CASSPSGTGIEQYF
j_call: TRBJ2-1; d_call: -; v_call: TRBV7-6; clone_size: few; cdr3_nt: TGTGCCAGCAGCCTAGGGTTTGTGGGAGTGGCGAATGAGCAGTTCTTC; cdr3_aa: CASSLGFVGVANEQFF
j_call: TRBJ1-1; d_call: -; v_call: TRBV30; clone_size: -; cdr3_nt: TGTGCCTGGAGTGTACAACACACTGAAGCTTTCTTT; cdr3_aa: CAWSVQHTEAFF
j_call: TRBJ2-5; d_call: -; v_call: TRBV7-9; clone_size: once; cdr3_nt: TGTGCCAGCAGCCTCACTCAGGCATGGGAGACCCAGTACTTC; cdr3_aa: CASSLTQAWETQYF
j_call: TRBJ2-2; d_call: -; v_call: TRBV6-5; clone_size: few; cdr3_nt: TGTGCCAGCAGTATGGGGGCGTCCGGGGAGCTGTTTTTT; cdr3_aa: CASSMGASGELFF
j_call: TRBJ1-6; d_call: -; v_call: TRBV30; clone_size: -; cdr3_nt: TGTGCCTGGGGCCAAGACAGGTTTTACTCACCCCTCCACTTT; cdr3_aa: CAWGQDRFYSPLHF
j_call: TRBJ2-3; d_call: TRBD2; v_call: TRBV5-1; clone_size: -; cdr3_nt: TGCGCCACTAGCCCAGTTCCCGCGGGGGGCGAGGGAGATACGCAGTATTTT; cdr3_aa: CATSPVPAGGEGDTQYF
j_call: TRBJ2-5; d_call: TRBD1; v_call: TRBV27; clone_size: -; cdr3_nt: TGTGCCAGCAGTGCCTCGGGACAGGGGTTCGGGGAGACCCAGTACTTC; cdr3_aa: CASSASGQGFGETQYF
j_call: TRBJ1-5; d_call: -; v_call: TRBV6-1; clone_size: few; cdr3_nt: TGTGCCAGCAGGCCCGCGGGTGGGAGGCCCCAGCATTTT; cdr3_aa: CASRPAGGRPQHF
j_call: TRBJ2-5; d_call: TRBD2; v_call: TRBV4-1; clone_size: few; cdr3_nt: TGCGCCAGCAGCCAAAGGGGACTAGCTGTTGAGACCCAGTACTTC; cdr3_aa: CASSQRGLAVETQYF
j_call: TRBJ1-5; d_call: TRBD1; v_call: TRBV28; clone_size: -; cdr3_nt: TGTGCCAGCACCCATGGGGACAGGGAGGATCAGCCCCAGCATTTT; cdr3_aa: CASTHGDREDQPQHF
j_call: TRBJ2-2; d_call: TRBD1; v_call: TRBV9; clone_size: few; cdr3_nt: TGTGCCAGCAGCGCGACAGGGACCGGGGAGCTGTTTTTT; cdr3_aa: CASSATGTGELFF
j_call: TRBJ1-1; d_call: TRBD1; v_call: TRBV10-1; clone_size: -; cdr3_nt: TGCGCCAGCAGTGAAGGGGGACAGCCCACTGAAGCTTTCTTT; cdr3_aa: CASSEGGQPTEAFF
j_call: TRBJ1-1; d_call: -; v_call: TRBV6-5; clone_size: -; cdr3_nt: TGTGCCAGCAGTTACTCGGCAGTCCTGAACACTGAAGCTTTCTTT; cdr3_aa: CASSYSAVLNTEAFF
j_call: TRBJ1-1; d_call: -; v_call: TRBV14; clone_size: -; cdr3_nt: TGTGCCAGCAGCCAAGGCTCTGGCCTGGCTTTCTTT; cdr3_aa: CASSQGSGLAFF
j_call: TRBJ1-2; d_call: TRBD1; v_call: TRBV9; clone_size: -; cdr3_nt: TGTGCCAGCAGCGTAGCTACAGGGGTCAAAGATGGCTACACCTTC; cdr3_aa: CASSVATGVKDGYTF
j_call: TRBJ2-5; d_call: TRBD2; v_call: TRBV5-4; clone_size: -; cdr3_nt: TGTGCCAGCAGCTTGGCCCGGACTAGCGGGAGGCAAGAGACCCAGTACTTC; cdr3_aa: CASSLARTSGRQETQYF
j_call: TRBJ1-5; d_call: -; v_call: TRBV29-1; clone_size: -; cdr3_nt: TGCAGCGTTAAAACTGGAGTCCAGAGCAATCAGCCCCAGCATTTT; cdr3_aa: CSVKTGVQSNQPQHF
j_call: TRBJ2-7; d_call: TRBD1; v_call: TRBV5-6; clone_size: -; cdr3_nt: TGTGCCAGCAGCGTGGACAGGGCCTACGAGCAGTACTTC; cdr3_aa: CASSVDRAYEQYF
j_call: TRBJ1-1; d_call: TRBD1; v_call: TRBV2; clone_size: once; cdr3_nt: TGTGCCAGCACGACAGGGTCCTTGAACACTGAAGCTTTCTTT; cdr3_aa: CASTTGSLNTEAFF
j_call: TRBJ2-2; d_call: -; v_call: TRBV4-1; clone_size: -; cdr3_nt: TGCGCCAGCAGCCCAACACCGAACACCGGGGAGCTGTTTTTT; cdr3_aa: CASSPTPNTGELFF
j_call: TRBJ2-1; d_call: -; v_call: TRBV18; clone_size: -; cdr3_nt: TGTGCCAGCTCACCAGTAACTAGTCGCAATGAGCAGTTCTTC; cdr3_aa: CASSPVTSRNEQFF
j_call: TRBJ2-1; d_call: TRBD2; v_call: TRBV18; clone_size: -; cdr3_nt: TGTGCCAGCTCACCACAGCGCGGGAGGGCCAGCGAGCAGTTCTTC; cdr3_aa: CASSPQRGRASEQFF
j_call: TRBJ2-1; d_call: TRBD2; v_call: TRBV19; clone_size: -; cdr3_nt: TGTGCCAGTAGTTATGCGGGACTAGCGGGCATCGGGGGGTTCTTC; cdr3_aa: CASSYAGLAGIGGFF
j_call: TRBJ1-1; d_call: -; v_call: TRBV6-6; clone_size: -; cdr3_nt: TGTGCCAGCAGTTTGTCAGTGAACACTGAAGCTTTCTTT; cdr3_aa: CASSLSVNTEAFF
j_call: TRBJ1-6; d_call: TRBD1; v_call: TRBV11-1; clone_size: few; cdr3_nt: TGTGCCAGCAGCTCGGGACAGGGCCAAATTCGGCCCCTCCACTTT; cdr3_aa: CASSSGQGQIRPLHF
j_call: TRBJ1-4; d_call: TRBD1; v_call: TRBV19; clone_size: -; cdr3_nt: TGTGCCAGTAGTGTCCGGGACAGGGGCGAGAATGAAAAACTGTTTTTT; cdr3_aa: CASSVRDRGENEKLFF
j_call: TRBJ2-1; d_call: TRBD2; v_call: TRBV2; clone_size: -; cdr3_nt: TGTGCCAGCAATAGCGGGAGGGCCCTCTACAATGAGCAGTTCTTC; cdr3_aa: CASNSGRALYNEQFF
j_call: TRBJ1-2; d_call: -; v_call: TRBV6-5; clone_size: once; cdr3_nt: TGTGCCAGCAGTTACGAGGGCTCGGATGGCTACACCTTC; cdr3_aa: CASSYEGSDGYTF
j_call: TRBJ1-3; d_call: -; v_call: TRBV5-1; clone_size: -; cdr3_nt: TGCGCCAGCAGCTTGGAGACAAGAACTGGAAACACCATATATTTT; cdr3_aa: CASSLETRTGNTIYF